Listed below are T cell receptor beta chains from one sample, sequenced in a study of cytomegalovirus exposure and HLA in healthy donors. Data came from immunoSEQ multiplex PCR; TCRdb stores just in-frame clones and leaves some out. Of about 210,000 clones listed, roughly 80% are singletons. Material: PBMCs. The receptors stem from a man aged 30 to 45 in good health and CMV-seronegative. Each CDR3 is given without its conserved first and last residue.

CDR3 protein: ASSPRGDRQHLGGTQY; V gene: TRBV7-9; J gene: TRBJ2-5; CDR3 length: 16
CDR3 protein: ASSSTGGPGYGYT; V gene: TRBV27; J gene: TRBJ1-2; CDR3 length: 13
CDR3 protein: ASSQAGGMKNNEQF; V gene: TRBV4-3; J gene: TRBJ2-1; CDR3 length: 14
CDR3 protein: ASSLTIGQFWTEAF; V gene: TRBV5-1; J gene: TRBJ1-1; CDR3 length: 14
CDR3 protein: ASSYGQMNTEAF; V gene: TRBV6-5; J gene: TRBJ1-1; CDR3 length: 12
CDR3 protein: ASSPLQGASTDTQY; V gene: TRBV7-9; J gene: TRBJ2-3; CDR3 length: 14
CDR3 protein: ASSPPDREAF; V gene: TRBV6-5; J gene: TRBJ1-1; CDR3 length: 10
CDR3 protein: ASSGTGGNQPQH; V gene: TRBV9; J gene: TRBJ1-5; CDR3 length: 12
CDR3 protein: ASSFLQRGGGETQY; V gene: TRBV5-1; J gene: TRBJ2-5; CDR3 length: 14
CDR3 protein: ASSPKQGAAVNYGYT; V gene: TRBV4-2; J gene: TRBJ1-2; CDR3 length: 15
CDR3 protein: ASSARTVPDTQY; V gene: TRBV9; J gene: TRBJ2-3; CDR3 length: 12
CDR3 protein: ASSVRRDVTGTGGRETQY; V gene: TRBV9; J gene: TRBJ2-5; CDR3 length: 18
CDR3 protein: ASSLQGYSNQPQH; V gene: TRBV27; J gene: TRBJ1-5; CDR3 length: 13
CDR3 protein: ASRSRGRGTQY; V gene: TRBV6-1; J gene: TRBJ2-5; CDR3 length: 11
CDR3 protein: ASSPSQNTEAF; V gene: TRBV7-2; J gene: TRBJ1-1; CDR3 length: 11
CDR3 protein: ASSLVRGYSPLH; V gene: TRBV5-1; J gene: TRBJ1-6; CDR3 length: 12
CDR3 protein: ASSQIQETQY; V gene: TRBV6-6; J gene: TRBJ2-5; CDR3 length: 10
CDR3 protein: ASSVQGPRAKNIQY; V gene: TRBV2; J gene: TRBJ2-4; CDR3 length: 14
CDR3 protein: ASSLGDRGNQPQH; V gene: TRBV28; J gene: TRBJ1-5; CDR3 length: 13
CDR3 protein: ASSPQGNEQF; V gene: TRBV18; J gene: TRBJ2-1; CDR3 length: 10
CDR3 protein: ASSTDVEETQY; V gene: TRBV19; J gene: TRBJ2-5; CDR3 length: 11
CDR3 protein: ASSLGTSGITDTQY; V gene: TRBV5-4; J gene: TRBJ2-3; CDR3 length: 14
CDR3 protein: ASSLALNTENGYEQY; V gene: TRBV7-8; J gene: TRBJ2-7; CDR3 length: 15
CDR3 protein: ASSGVTDTQY; V gene: TRBV19; J gene: TRBJ2-3; CDR3 length: 10
CDR3 protein: AIQQGNTEAF; V gene: TRBV10-3; J gene: TRBJ1-1; CDR3 length: 10
CDR3 protein: ASSTRETGELF; V gene: TRBV7-7; J gene: TRBJ2-2; CDR3 length: 11
CDR3 protein: ASSSLASGAYNEQF; V gene: TRBV7-9; J gene: TRBJ2-1; CDR3 length: 14
CDR3 protein: ASSAGQGLSQPQH; V gene: TRBV9; J gene: TRBJ1-5; CDR3 length: 13
CDR3 protein: ASSSHRGTEAF; V gene: TRBV27; J gene: TRBJ1-1; CDR3 length: 11
CDR3 protein: ASSLETSGGPYEQY; V gene: TRBV5-4; J gene: TRBJ2-7; CDR3 length: 14
CDR3 protein: AWPSTGVGPQF; V gene: TRBV30; J gene: TRBJ2-1; CDR3 length: 11
CDR3 protein: ASSQVGAGTEAF; V gene: TRBV14; J gene: TRBJ1-1; CDR3 length: 12
CDR3 protein: ASSLYGGGNEKLF; V gene: TRBV28; J gene: TRBJ1-4; CDR3 length: 13